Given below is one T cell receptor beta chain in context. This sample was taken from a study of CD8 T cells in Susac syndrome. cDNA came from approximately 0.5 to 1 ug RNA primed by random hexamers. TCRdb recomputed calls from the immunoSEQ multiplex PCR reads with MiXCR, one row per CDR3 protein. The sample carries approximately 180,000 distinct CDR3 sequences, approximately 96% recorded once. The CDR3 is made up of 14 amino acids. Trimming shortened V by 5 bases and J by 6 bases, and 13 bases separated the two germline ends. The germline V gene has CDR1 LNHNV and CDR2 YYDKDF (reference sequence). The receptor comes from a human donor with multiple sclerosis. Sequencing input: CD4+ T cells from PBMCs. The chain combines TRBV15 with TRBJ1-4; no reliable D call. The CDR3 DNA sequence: TGTGCCACCAGCTTCCCCCCCCGATATGAAAAACTGTTTTTT. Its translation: CATSFPPRYEKLFF.